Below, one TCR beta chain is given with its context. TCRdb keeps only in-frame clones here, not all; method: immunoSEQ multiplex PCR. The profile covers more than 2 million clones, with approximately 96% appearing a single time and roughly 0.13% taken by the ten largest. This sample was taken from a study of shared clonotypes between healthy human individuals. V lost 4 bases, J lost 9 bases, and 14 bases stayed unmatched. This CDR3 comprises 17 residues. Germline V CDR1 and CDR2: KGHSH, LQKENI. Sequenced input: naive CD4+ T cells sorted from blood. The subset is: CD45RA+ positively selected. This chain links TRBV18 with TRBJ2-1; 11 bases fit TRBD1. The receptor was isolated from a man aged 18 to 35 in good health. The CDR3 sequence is CASSLIPQDRGRGEQFF. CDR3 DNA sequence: TGTGCCAGCTCACTTATACCACAGGACAGGGGGCGAGGTGAGCAGTTCTTC.